This T cell receptor beta chain was obtained from a study of T cell responses to AZD1222 COVID-19 vaccine. Looking at the study overall: Researchers grouped second doses given at about 4 or about 12 weeks into one pool.

Study-wide results and limits: It should be noted that donors were predominantly white British and more often female, and clonal diversity was possibly underestimated.

To note about this clone: The antigen is not known.

The V and J ends lost 0 bases and 5 bases respectively, with 5 bases between them. Germline values: CDR1 SGHNT, CDR2 YYREEE (reference sequence). This CDR3 comprises 13 residues. Data came from immunoSEQ multiplex PCR; TCRdb stores just in-frame clones and leaves some out. The data contain roughly 130,000 clones, 80% to 90% of them singletons. Sequenced here: peripheral blood, sampled on day 0 of AZD1222 vaccination. This TCR was recovered from an adult in good health. This chain joins TRBV5-4 and TRBJ2-2; D gene unclear. Written as DNA, the CDR3 is TGTGCCAGCAGCTTGGTGGGAACCGGGGAGCTGTTTTTT. As protein: CASSLVGTGELFF.